This T cell receptor beta chain comes out of a study of blood T cell repertoires in COVID-19. Study details: In each case, the material was cDNA or gDNA derived from T cells, B-cell-depleted T cells, or PBMCs.

Trimming stripped 2 bases from V and 5 bases from J, with 10 bases between. This CDR3 is 14 amino acids long. Germline values: CDR1 MNHNY, CDR2 SVGAGI (reference sequence). Using immunoSEQ multiplex PCR, the repertoire was profiled, and TCRdb retains in-frame clones only, with some absent. In the table there are fewer than 250,000 clones, roughly 84% of which are singletons. Across 20 to 25 US areas, participants ranged in age from roughly 18 to 95 years. Either two negative PCRs, clearance, or symptom resolution qualified Cohort 3 donors as recovered. Sample: PBMCs or T cells enriched from blood (not recorded which). This chain links TRBV6-6 with TRBJ2-1; D unclear. The receptor was derived from a woman aged 40-49 years who had recovered from COVID-19. The CDR3, as DNA: TGTGCCAGCAGTTACCCTATACCCAACAATGAGCAGTTCTTC. Protein sequence: CASSYPIPNNEQFF.